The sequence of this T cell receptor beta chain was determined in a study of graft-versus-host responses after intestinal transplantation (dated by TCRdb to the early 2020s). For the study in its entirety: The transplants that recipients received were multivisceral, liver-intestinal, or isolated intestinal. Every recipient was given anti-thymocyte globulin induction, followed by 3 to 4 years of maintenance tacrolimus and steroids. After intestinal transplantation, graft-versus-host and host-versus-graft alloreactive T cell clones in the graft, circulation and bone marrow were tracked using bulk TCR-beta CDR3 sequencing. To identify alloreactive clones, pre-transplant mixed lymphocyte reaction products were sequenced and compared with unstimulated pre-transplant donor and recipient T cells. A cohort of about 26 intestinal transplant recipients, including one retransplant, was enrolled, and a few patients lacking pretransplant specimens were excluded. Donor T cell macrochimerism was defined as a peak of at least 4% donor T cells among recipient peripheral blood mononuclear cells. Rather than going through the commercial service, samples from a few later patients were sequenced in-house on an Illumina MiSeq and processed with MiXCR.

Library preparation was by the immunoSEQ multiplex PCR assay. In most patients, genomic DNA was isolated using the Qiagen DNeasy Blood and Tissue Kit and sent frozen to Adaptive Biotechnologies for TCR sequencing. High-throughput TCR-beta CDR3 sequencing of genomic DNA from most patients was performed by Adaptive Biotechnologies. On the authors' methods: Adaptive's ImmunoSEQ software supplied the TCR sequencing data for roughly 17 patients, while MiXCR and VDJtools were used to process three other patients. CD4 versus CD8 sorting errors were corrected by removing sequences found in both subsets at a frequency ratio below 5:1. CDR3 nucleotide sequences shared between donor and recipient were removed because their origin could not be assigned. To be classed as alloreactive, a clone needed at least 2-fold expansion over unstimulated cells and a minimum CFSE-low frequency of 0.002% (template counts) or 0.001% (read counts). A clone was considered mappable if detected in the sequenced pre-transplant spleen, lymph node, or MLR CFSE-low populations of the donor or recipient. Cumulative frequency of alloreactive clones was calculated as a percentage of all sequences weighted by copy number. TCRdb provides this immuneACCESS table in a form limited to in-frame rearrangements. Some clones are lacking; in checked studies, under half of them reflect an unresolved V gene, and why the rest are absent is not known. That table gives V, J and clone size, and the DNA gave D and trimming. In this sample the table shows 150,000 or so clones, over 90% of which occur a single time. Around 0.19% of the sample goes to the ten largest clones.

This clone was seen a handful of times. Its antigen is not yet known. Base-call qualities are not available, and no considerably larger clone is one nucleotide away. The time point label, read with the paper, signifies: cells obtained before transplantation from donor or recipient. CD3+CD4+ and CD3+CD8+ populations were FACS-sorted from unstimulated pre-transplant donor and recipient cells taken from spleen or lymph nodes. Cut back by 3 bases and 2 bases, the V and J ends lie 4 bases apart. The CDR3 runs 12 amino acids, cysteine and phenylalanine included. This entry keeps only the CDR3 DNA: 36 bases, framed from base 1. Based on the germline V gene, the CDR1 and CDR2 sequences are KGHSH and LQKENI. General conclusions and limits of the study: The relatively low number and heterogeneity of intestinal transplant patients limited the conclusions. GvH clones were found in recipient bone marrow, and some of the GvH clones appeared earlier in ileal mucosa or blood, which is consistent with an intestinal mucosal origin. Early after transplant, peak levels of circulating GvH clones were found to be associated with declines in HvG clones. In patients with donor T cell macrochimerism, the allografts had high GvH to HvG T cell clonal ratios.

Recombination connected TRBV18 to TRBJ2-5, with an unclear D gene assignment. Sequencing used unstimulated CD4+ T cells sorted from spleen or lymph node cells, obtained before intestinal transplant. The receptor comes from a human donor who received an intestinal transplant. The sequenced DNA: TGTGCCAGCTCACCGGAACAAGAGACCCAGTACTTC. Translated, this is CASSPEQETQYF.